These 5 T cell receptor beta chains came from one sample sequenced in a study of T-cell memory formation after mild COVID-19. Each CDR3 protein gets one entry after TCRdb re-called the 5' RACE reads with MiXCR. In the table there are 250,000 to 300,000 distinct CDR3 sequences, 15% of which are singletons. Material: PBMCs or a T cell subset sorted from them (not recorded which). Receptor source: a man aged 18 to 30 who had mild COVID-19 (a few samples of this study predate the infection). Cell type and time point are not known.

The chain has TRBV9 and TRBJ1-1; 8 bases align to TRBD1. With V trimmed by 2 bases and J by 8 bases, 11 bases remained unmatched. The length of the CDR3 is 15 residues. Germline V CDR1 and CDR2: SGDLS, YYNGEE. CDR3 region: CASSVAGTGGGEAFF. CDR3 coding DNA: TGTGCCAGCAGCGTCGCTGGGACAGGAGGGGGGGAAGCTTTCTTT.

The V call is TRBV20-1, the J call TRBJ1-2; 7 bases align to TRBD1. This CDR3 has 13 amino acids. CDR1 is DFQATT and CDR2 is SNEGSKA in the germline V gene (reference sequence). V lost 0 bases to trimming and J lost 4 bases; unmatched junction nucleotides: 2. The DNA for the CDR3 is TGCAGTGCTAGAGAGACAGGGTTCTATGGCTACACCTTC. It encodes CSARETGFYGYTF.

The V and J genes are TRBV6-5 and TRBJ1-2, with D unclear. In germline, CDR1 is MNHEY, CDR2 SVGAGI. The CDR3 loop spans 11 amino acids. V lost 6 bases, J lost 8 bases, and 10 bases lay in between. The CDR3 DNA sequence: TGTGCCAGCAGCTCCCAATGGGGCTACACCTTC. Translation gives CASSSQWGYTF.

The V and J genes are TRBV20-1 and TRBJ1-1; D possibly corresponds to TRBD1 (5 bases). The CDR3 length is 11 residues. The germline V gene has CDR1 DFQATT and CDR2 SNEGSKA (reference sequence). The CDR3 region has the DNA TGCAGAAAGGACAAGGACACTGAAGCTTTCTTT. It yields the protein CRKDKDTEAFF.

This clonotype appeared many times. The chain couples TRBV5-4 to TRBJ2-1, with D perhaps TRBD1 or TRBD2 (7 bases each). Trimming removed 4 bases from V and 4 bases from J, with 12 bases in between. Germline CDR1 SGHNT, CDR2 YYREEE (reference sequence). The CDR3 runs 14 residues. This CDR3 reads CASSAQGGYNEQFF. The CDR3 coding sequence is TGTGCCAGCAGCGCTCAGGGGGGGTACAATGAGCAGTTCTTC. Full variable domain (remainder filled in from reference TRBV5-4 and TRBJ2-1): ETGVTQSPTHLIKTRGQQVTLRCSSQSGHNTVSWYQQALGQGPQFIFQYYREEENGRGNFPPRFSGLQFPNYSSELNVNALELDDSALYLCASSAQGGYNEQFFGPGTRLTVL.